These T cell receptor beta chains were read from a single sample in a study of T-cell reconstitution after alpha-beta-depleted transplantation in children. TCRdb re-called the PCR reads with MiXCR, one entry per CDR3 protein. The sample includes a few hundred thousand distinct CDR3 sequences, about 45% of them seen just once. Sequenced material: PBMCs, taken before TCRalphabeta/CD19-depleted stem cell transplant. All receptors come from a girl aged 2 to 10 with aplastic anemia, due to receive a stem cell transplant. Each CDR3 is given with its conserved first and last residue. The D gene is left open where the match is weak. Clone size is shown for a subset of rows, as once, few, many or a class of expanded clone.

size	V	J	D	CDR3	DNA
NA	TRBV9	TRBJ2-7	TRBD1	CASSEGTGAYEQYF	TGTGCCAGCAGCGAGGGGACAGGGGCCTACGAGCAGTACTTC
NA	TRBV21-1	TRBJ2-7	NA	CASSTAGTGGFYEQYF	TGTGCCAGCAGCACTGCCGGGACAGGGGGATTCTACGAGCAGTACTTC
many	TRBV10-3	TRBJ2-1	TRBD2	CAVGRGREGRDEQFF	TGTGCCGTTGGGCGGGGGCGGGAGGGCCGAGATGAGCAGTTCTTC
NA	TRBV20-1	TRBJ2-1	NA	CSATRGASYNEQFF	TGCAGTGCCACTCGGGGGGCCTCCTACAATGAGCAGTTCTTC
few	TRBV10-3	TRBJ2-3	TRBD1	CAISGGDRGPDTQYF	TGTGCCATCAGTGGAGGGGACAGGGGCCCAGATACGCAGTATTTT
few	TRBV20-1	TRBJ1-2	NA	CSASLGRANGYTF	TGCAGTGCTAGCCTTGGCAGGGCCAATGGCTACACCTTC
NA	TRBV20-1	TRBJ2-4	NA	CSARSPLQLNIQYF	TGCAGTGCTAGGAGTCCCCTACAACTAAACATTCAGTACTTC
many	TRBV27	TRBJ2-7	TRBD2	CASSASGRSYEQYF	TGTGCCAGCAGTGCGAGCGGGAGATCCTACGAGCAGTACTTC
NA	TRBV4-2	TRBJ2-3	TRBD2	CASSHSGGATDTQYF	TGTGCCAGCAGCCACAGCGGGGGGGCAACAGATACGCAGTATTTT
few	TRBV4-1	TRBJ2-2	NA	CASSLSLTPRPGELFF	TGCGCCAGCAGCCTAAGTCTCACCCCACGGCCCGGGGAGCTGTTTTTT
NA	TRBV5-4	TRBJ1-1	NA	CASSLPGDTEAFF	TGTGCCAGCAGCCTCCCGGGGGACACTGAAGCTTTCTTT
many	TRBV18	TRBJ2-6	TRBD2	CASSPRTSGSTGANVLTF	TGTGCCAGCTCACCACGGACTAGCGGGAGTACGGGGGCCAACGTCCTGACTTTC
many	TRBV20-1	TRBJ2-7	TRBD2	CSARDWAGVNYEQYF	TGCAGTGCTAGAGATTGGGCGGGAGTTAACTACGAGCAGTACTTC
many	TRBV7-2	TRBJ2-1	TRBD2	CASSLAVAGAYNEQFF	TGTGCCAGCAGCTTAGCCGTAGCGGGGGCATACAATGAGCAGTTCTTC
NA	TRBV7-9	TRBJ1-3	NA	CASGSGAGNTIYF	TGTGCCAGCGGCTCCGGGGCTGGAAACACCATATATTTT
NA	TRBV5-6	TRBJ2-1	TRBD2	CASSLTTGGAYNEQFF	TGTGCCAGCAGCTTGACAACGGGAGGAGCCTACAATGAGCAGTTCTTC
NA	TRBV11-2	TRBJ2-7	NA	CASSSGQTYEQYF	TGTGCCAGCAGCTCAGGACAGACCTACGAGCAGTACTTC
NA	TRBV4-1	TRBJ2-5	TRBD1	CASSPRTGAGETQYF	TGCGCCAGCAGCCCCCGGACAGGGGCGGGAGAGACCCAGTACTTC
many	TRBV12-3/TRBV12-4	TRBJ2-1	NA	CASRTTSSNEQFF	TGTGCCAGCAGAACGACTAGTTCCAATGAGCAGTTCTTC
NA	TRBV15	TRBJ2-5	NA	CATSRDRTQETQYF	TGTGCCACCAGCAGAGACAGGACACAAGAGACCCAGTACTTC
few	TRBV2	TRBJ2-1	NA	CASSEWEQFF	TGTGCCAGCAGTGAATGGGAGCAGTTCTTC
many	TRBV6-5	TRBJ2-3	TRBD1	CASSYTTGGVSTDTQYF	TGTGCCAGCAGTTACACGACAGGGGGTGTGAGCACAGATACGCAGTATTTT
few	TRBV19	TRBJ1-5	NA	CASSIGGVQPQHF	TGTGCCAGTAGTATAGGGGGGGTTCAGCCCCAGCATTTT
NA	TRBV20-1	TRBJ1-2	NA	CSASRVEGRTYGYTF	TGCAGTGCTAGCCGGGTGGAGGGACGCACCTATGGCTACACCTTC
few	TRBV29-1	TRBJ2-1	TRBD2	CSALSGRAAGNEQFF	TGCAGCGCCCTTAGCGGGAGGGCCGCGGGCAATGAGCAGTTCTTC
NA	TRBV6-1	TRBJ2-5	TRBD1	CASSLGTGKQETQYF	TGTGCCAGCAGTCTAGGGACAGGGAAACAAGAGACCCAGTACTTC
many	TRBV20-1	TRBJ2-4	NA	CSARDNRAAKNIQYF	TGCAGTGCTAGAGATAATAGAGCAGCCAAAAACATTCAGTACTTC
many	TRBV7-2	TRBJ1-2	NA	CASSLARDTYGYTF	TGTGCCAGCAGCTTAGCCCGGGACACCTATGGCTACACCTTC
many	TRBV5-1	TRBJ1-1	NA	CASSWDNANTEAFF	TGCGCCAGCAGCTGGGACAACGCTAACACTGAAGCTTTCTTT
NA	TRBV7-2	TRBJ2-3	TRBD2	CASSLFSSGSTDTQYF	TGTGCCAGCAGCTTATTTTCTAGCGGTAGCACAGATACGCAGTATTTT
NA	TRBV28	TRBJ1-1	NA	CASSPYTGPTEAFF	TGTGCCAGCAGTCCGTATACAGGGCCCACTGAAGCTTTCTTT
NA	TRBV29-1	TRBJ2-2	NA	CSVGPTGELFF	TGCAGCGTCGGCCCCACCGGGGAGCTGTTTTTT
few	TRBV9	TRBJ2-7	TRBD2	CASSVDGTSEVQYF	TGTGCCAGCAGCGTAGATGGGACTAGCGAAGTGCAGTACTTC
few	TRBV27	TRBJ1-3	NA	CASSLQRAGNTIYF	TGTGCCAGCAGCCTGCAAAGGGCTGGAAACACCATATATTTT
NA	TRBV12-3/TRBV12-4	TRBJ2-7	NA	CASSFNRAVQYF	TGTGCCAGCAGTTTTAACAGGGCGGTTCAGTACTTC
few	TRBV20-1	TRBJ2-3	NA	CSAAPEFTDTQYF	TGCAGTGCCGCGCCAGAATTCACAGATACGCAGTATTTT
many	TRBV20-1	TRBJ1-6	NA	CSARDLTGHNSPLHF	TGCAGTGCTAGAGATTTGACAGGCCATAATTCACCCCTCCACTTT
many	TRBV6-5	TRBJ2-1	TRBD1	CASGPGQVPREQFF	TGTGCCAGCGGACCGGGACAGGTCCCGCGAGAGCAGTTCTTC
NA	TRBV20-1	TRBJ1-2	NA	CSARDKRYYGYTF	TGCAGTGCTAGAGATAAGAGGTACTATGGCTACACCTTC
NA	TRBV5-1	TRBJ2-3	NA	CASLDREQGDTQYF	TGCGCCAGCCTCGACCGGGAGCAGGGAGATACGCAGTATTTT
NA	TRBV20-1	TRBJ2-5	NA	CSARDGTPQYF	TGCAGTGCTAGAGATGGGACCCCCCAGTACTTC
NA	TRBV20-1	TRBJ2-7	TRBD2	CSASRAGVPEQYF	TGCAGTGCTAGCCGGGCGGGAGTCCCCGAGCAGTACTTC
NA	TRBV25-1	TRBJ1-5	NA	CASSEYSTGQPQHF	TGTGCCAGCAGTGAATATAGTACTGGACAGCCCCAGCATTTT
NA	TRBV20-1	TRBJ2-3	NA	CSARGINTQYF	TGCAGTGCTAGGGGAATAAATACGCAGTATTTT
NA	TRBV20-1	TRBJ1-5	TRBD1	CSASSQGAGSNQPQHF	TGCAGTGCTAGCAGTCAGGGGGCAGGGAGCAATCAGCCCCAGCATTTT
few	TRBV29-1	TRBJ2-5	TRBD2	CSVLTSGKETQYF	TGCAGCGTTCTAACTAGCGGGAAAGAGACCCAGTACTTC
many	TRBV20-1	TRBJ2-1	TRBD2	CSANGWFQWETSGLNEQFF	TGCAGTGCTAACGGTTGGTTTCAATGGGAGACTAGCGGGCTTAATGAGCAGTTCTTC
NA	TRBV6-2/TRBV6-3	TRBJ1-1	NA	CASSYSLYLGSTEAFF	TGTGCCAGCAGTTACAGTCTTTATCTGGGTTCCACTGAAGCTTTCTTT
few	TRBV24-1	TRBJ2-3	TRBD2	CATSEVGGRDPDTQYF	TGTGCCACCAGTGAGGTGGGCGGGAGGGACCCAGATACGCAGTATTTT
NA	TRBV5-1	TRBJ2-7	NA	CASSLGAGLNAYEQYF	TGCGCCAGCAGCCTTGGGGCGGGGTTAAACGCGTACGAGCAGTACTTC
NA	TRBV7-2	TRBJ2-2	TRBD1	CASSKLGTGFTGELFF	TGTGCCAGCAGCAAGCTCGGGACAGGGTTTACCGGGGAGCTGTTTTTT
few	TRBV6-5	TRBJ2-5	NA	CASSYFGGQETQYF	TGTGCCAGCAGTTACTTTGGGGGGCAGGAGACCCAGTACTTC
NA	TRBV4-1	TRBJ2-7	NA	CASRGDTPRDEQYF	TGCGCCAGCAGGGGGGACACCCCACGAGACGAGCAGTACTTC
NA	TRBV20-1	TRBJ1-1	NA	CSAHGQLNTEAFF	TGCAGTGCCCACGGACAGTTGAACACTGAAGCTTTCTTT
NA	TRBV15	TRBJ2-2	TRBD1	CATTGGFQTGELFF	TGTGCCACCACAGGGGGCTTTCAGACCGGGGAGCTGTTTTTT
NA	TRBV20-1	TRBJ1-5	NA	CSARFLQGDQPQHF	TGCAGTGCTAGATTCCTGCAGGGAGATCAGCCCCAGCATTTT
NA	TRBV7-9	TRBJ2-5	NA	CASSPGTMQTQYF	TGTGCCAGCAGCCCCGGGACCATGCAGACCCAGTACTTC
NA	TRBV10-3	TRBJ2-1	TRBD2	CAISPSGMFYNEQFF	TGTGCCATCAGCCCTAGCGGGATGTTCTACAATGAGCAGTTCTTC
many	TRBV6-1	TRBJ2-7	TRBD2	CASSELAVPTYEQYF	TGTGCCAGCAGTGAACTAGCGGTTCCCACCTACGAGCAGTACTTC